This is a list of T cell receptor beta chains from one sample in a study of Graves' ophthalmopathy and Graves' hyperthyroidism. TCRdb passed the multiplex PCR reads through MiXCR, listing each CDR3 protein once. The sample records 560,000 or so distinct CDR3 sequences, approximately 35% being singletons. Sequenced material: peripheral blood or thyroid tissue (not recorded which). The receptors come from an adult man with Graves' hyperthyroidism. Both conserved end residues are part of each CDR3. The order of the fields is V gene, J gene, clone size, D gene, CDR3 protein, CDR3 DNA. D genes are given only for firm matches. Size values are once, few and many counts, or a class for expanded clones, and some rows have none.

V gene: TRBV28; J gene: TRBJ1-6; clone size: few; D gene: .; CDR3 protein: CASSWEIQNSPLHF; CDR3 DNA: TGTGCCAGCAGTTGGGAGATACAAAATTCACCCCTCCACTTT
V gene: TRBV15; J gene: TRBJ2-7; clone size: many; D gene: TRBD2; CDR3 protein: CATSRDHPRVVAGGSNEQYF; CDR3 DNA: TGTGCCACCAGCAGAGATCATCCCCGGGTGGTAGCGGGAGGTTCGAACGAGCAGTACTTC
V gene: TRBV30; J gene: TRBJ2-2; clone size: .; D gene: .; CDR3 protein: CAWRPGSTGELFF; CDR3 DNA: TGTGCCTGGAGACCAGGGTCCACCGGGGAGCTGTTTTTT
V gene: TRBV7-2; J gene: TRBJ2-5; clone size: many; D gene: .; CDR3 protein: CASSSGPQETQYF; CDR3 DNA: TGTGCCAGCAGCTCGGGGCCGCAAGAGACCCAGTACTTC
V gene: TRBV19; J gene: TRBJ2-7; clone size: few; D gene: .; CDR3 protein: CASRAVGRSSSYEQYF; CDR3 DNA: TGTGCCAGTAGGGCGGTCGGGCGTTCTAGCTCCTACGAGCAGTACTTC
V gene: TRBV6-6; J gene: TRBJ1-5; clone size: .; D gene: .; CDR3 protein: CASRSTGYYQPQHF; CDR3 DNA: TGTGCCAGCAGATCTACAGGGTACTATCAGCCCCAGCATTTT
V gene: TRBV5-8; J gene: TRBJ1-1; clone size: many; D gene: .; CDR3 protein: CASSLWPLNTEAFF; CDR3 DNA: TGTGCCAGCAGCTTGTGGCCGTTGAACACTGAAGCTTTCTTT
V gene: TRBV12-3/TRBV12-4; J gene: TRBJ2-2; clone size: .; D gene: TRBD2; CDR3 protein: CASSLSGAVGLFF; CDR3 DNA: TGTGCCAGCAGTTTGAGCGGGGCGGTGGGGCTGTTTTTT
V gene: TRBV5-8; J gene: TRBJ1-4; clone size: many; D gene: .; CDR3 protein: CASSDDGLGEKLFF; CDR3 DNA: TGTGCCAGCAGTGATGACGGTTTGGGTGAAAAACTGTTTTTT
V gene: TRBV7-4; J gene: TRBJ1-6; clone size: .; D gene: .; CDR3 protein: CASSPGDLASPLHF; CDR3 DNA: TGTGCCAGCAGCCCGGGGGACCTAGCTTCACCCCTCCACTTT
V gene: TRBV15; J gene: TRBJ1-2; clone size: .; D gene: .; CDR3 protein: CATSREMGGQARSGYTF; CDR3 DNA: TGTGCCACCAGCAGAGAAATGGGCGGCCAGGCCCGGTCTGGCTACACCTTC
V gene: TRBV2; J gene: TRBJ2-3; clone size: .; D gene: .; CDR3 protein: CASSEGDIITDTQYF; CDR3 DNA: TGTGCCAGCAGCGAAGGGGACATTATCACAGATACGCAGTATTTT
V gene: TRBV12-3/TRBV12-4; J gene: TRBJ2-2; clone size: many; D gene: .; CDR3 protein: CASSLAHDTGELFF; CDR3 DNA: TGTGCCAGCAGTTTAGCGCATGATACCGGGGAGCTGTTTTTT
V gene: TRBV7-9; J gene: TRBJ2-6; clone size: .; D gene: TRBD2; CDR3 protein: CASSSIATSGSISGANVLTF; CDR3 DNA: TGTGCCAGCAGCTCGATCGCGACTAGCGGGAGTATCTCTGGGGCCAACGTCCTGACTTTC
V gene: TRBV29-1; J gene: TRBJ2-1; clone size: .; D gene: .; CDR3 protein: CSVPGHNEQFF; CDR3 DNA: TGCAGCGTTCCAGGGCACAATGAGCAGTTCTTC
V gene: TRBV25-1; J gene: TRBJ2-7; clone size: .; D gene: TRBD1; CDR3 protein: CASSDPTGSLEQYF; CDR3 DNA: TGTGCCAGCAGTGATCCGACAGGGTCCCTCGAGCAGTACTTC
V gene: TRBV20-1; J gene: TRBJ2-5; clone size: many; D gene: .; CDR3 protein: CSARASGEGQKTQYF; CDR3 DNA: TGCAGTGCTAGAGCGTCAGGGGAAGGCCAGAAGACCCAGTACTTC
V gene: TRBV12-3/TRBV12-4; J gene: TRBJ1-5; clone size: many; D gene: .; CDR3 protein: CASSLDTDHQPQHF; CDR3 DNA: TGTGCCAGCAGTTTAGACACGGATCATCAGCCCCAGCATTTT
V gene: TRBV29-1; J gene: TRBJ2-1; clone size: .; D gene: .; CDR3 protein: CSVEDGTYNEQFF; CDR3 DNA: TGCAGCGTTGAAGACGGGACCTACAATGAGCAGTTCTTC
V gene: TRBV10-3; J gene: TRBJ2-3; clone size: few; D gene: .; CDR3 protein: CAISESSGDTQYF; CDR3 DNA: TGTGCCATCAGTGAGTCGTCGGGAGATACGCAGTATTTT